The next 20 T cell receptor beta chains were all read from a single sample in a study of CD8+ T cells in alopecia areata. RNA was isolated and reverse transcribed to cDNA, the sequencing template. TCRdb's table, derived via immunoSEQ multiplex PCR, lists solely in-frame clones and lacks some. The repertoire has about 19,000 clones, over 50% of them found once; the top ten carry approximately 8.4%. Described treatment: oral pan-JAK inhibitor, 5-10 mg twice daily. Specimens obtained from alopecia areata patients comprised lesional scalp punch biopsies and peripheral blood. The source was skin, collected at week 4, from a patient treated with tofacitinib. These TCRs come from a human donor with alopecia areata.

The V gene is TRBV6-6, the J gene TRBJ1-2, with TRBD1 identical over 7 bases. CDR3 length: 14 amino acids. Germline V CDR1 and CDR2: MNHNY, SVGAGI (reference sequence). V shed 2 bases, J shed 6 bases, and the junction held 6 bases outside the gene matches. CDR3 nucleotides: TGTGCCAGCAGTTACCCCGACAGGGAAAATGGCTACACCTTC. Translating it yields CASSYPDRENGYTF.

This chain's CDR3 is CASSYAREQGANNQPQHF. The CDR3 nucleotides read TGTGCCAGCAGCTACGCGCGGGAACAGGGGGCGAACAATCAGCCCCAGCATTTT. The gene calls are TRBV7-9 and TRBJ1-5; 9 bases are shared with TRBD1. The CDR3 length is 18 residues. Unmatched junction bases numbered 13, after V lost 4 bases and J lost 3 bases. Germline values: CDR1 SEHNR, CDR2 FQNEAQ (reference sequence).

The CDR3 DNA is TGTGCCAGCAGGCGGGGACAGGGGGCCCCACGGACCCAGTACTTC. Translating it yields CASRRGQGAPRTQYF. This rearrangement joins TRBV6-6 to TRBJ2-5; 12 positions match TRBD1. The CDR3 loop spans 15 amino acids. V shed 6 bases, J shed 7 bases, and the junction held 9 bases outside the gene matches. The germline CDR1 and CDR2 sequences are MNHNY and SVGAGI (reference sequence).

The rearrangement links TRBV4-3 to TRBJ2-7; D possibly corresponds to TRBD1 (9 bases). The ends were cut back, 1 base at V and 6 bases at J, with 16 bases in the middle. The CDR3 has 15 residues. The germline CDR1 and CDR2 sequences are LGHNA and YSLEER. CDR3 residues: CASSQVAGQGGEQYF. The CDR3 DNA follows: TGCGCCAGCAGCCAAGTAGCGGGACAGGGTGGCGAGCAGTACTTC.

This rearrangement joins TRBV29-1 to TRBJ2-7; 10 bases align to TRBD1. Germline lookup yields CDR1 SQVTM and CDR2 ANQGSEA. The CDR3 extends over 14 amino acids. V gave up 7 bases and J gave up 6 bases; unmatched junction bases: 12. CDR3 amino acids: CSAGRDRGSSEQYF. CDR3 coding DNA: TGCAGCGCCGGCCGGGACAGGGGAAGTAGCGAGCAGTACTTC.

This chain links TRBV11-2 with TRBJ2-7; TRBD1 is a possible D gene (5 bases). Trimming removed 7 bases from V and 3 bases from J, with 19 bases in between. The CDR3 loop spans 15 amino acids. Germline V gives CDR1 SGHAT, CDR2 FQNNGV. The CDR3 loop is CASTQRYQGIYEQYF. The CDR3 bases are TGTGCCAGCACCCAACGATATCAGGGTATCTACGAGCAGTACTTC.

This clone was seen only a few times. The genes are TRBV7-9 and TRBJ2-1; possible D gene TRBD1, 5 bases. CDR3 size: 15 residues. Germline V CDR1 and CDR2: SEHNR, FQNEAQ (reference sequence). V lost 6 bases to trimming and J lost 5 bases, with 17 bases between them. CDR3 DNA sequence: TGTGCCAGCAGTTTTATCAGGGCCTCGAACAATGAGCAGTTCTTC. Residues: CASSFIRASNNEQFF.

Concerning this clone: A much larger clone lies one base from this, so it may be a read error. The gene calls are TRBV4-2 and TRBJ2-3; unclear D gene. Germline V gene lookup returns CDR1 LGHNA and CDR2 YNFKEQ. The CDR3 contains 13 residues. Trimming took 0 bases from V and 9 from J, leaving 10 bases between them. The CDR3 spells CASSQDPGPTQYF. The CDR3 DNA sequence: TGTGCCAGCAGCCAAGACCCCGGTCCGACGCAGTATTTT.

V is TRBV11-2 and J is TRBJ2-1, with D perhaps TRBD1 or TRBD2 (5 bases each). V shed 1 base and J shed 5 bases, with 6 bases lying between them. The length of the CDR3 is 13 residues. Germline CDR1 and CDR2: SGHAT and FQNNGV. CDR3 DNA: TGTGCCAGCAGCTTAGGGGGACACAATGAGCAGTTCTTC. Translation: CASSLGGHNEQFF.

The CDR3 reads CASSLVGWDEQFF. CDR3 DNA: TGTGCCAGCAGCTTAGTCGGGTGGGATGAGCAGTTCTTC. V gene TRBV7-9 combines with J gene TRBJ2-1; no clear D. The ends were cut back, 1 base at V and 8 bases at J, with 9 bases in the middle. The CDR3 contains 13 residues. Germline CDR1 and CDR2: SEHNR and FQNEAQ (reference sequence).

This clone was picked up a small number of times. V and J are TRBV30 and TRBJ2-1; the D is unclear. CDR1 is GTSNPN and CDR2 is SVGIG in the germline V gene (reference sequence). The V and J ends lost 3 bases and 0 bases respectively, with 6 bases between them. CDR3 length equals 13 residues. The CDR3 coding sequence is TGTGCCTGGAGCGATAGCTCCTACAATGAGCAGTTCTTC. This codes for CAWSDSSYNEQFF.

The gene calls are TRBV29-1 and TRBJ2-2; D is possibly TRBD1 (6 bases). This CDR3 has 16 amino acids. V shed 6 bases and J shed 0 bases, with 17 bases lying between them. From germline, CDR1 is SQVTM and CDR2 ANQGSEA. Written as DNA, the CDR3 is TGCAGCGTCGCTACAGGGTCGAGCCCGAACACCGGGGAGCTGTTTTTT. Encoded protein: CSVATGSSPNTGELFF.

V and J are TRBV7-9 and TRBJ1-1; maybe TRBD1 (6 bases). Between the trimmed V and J ends, which lost 4 bases and 1 base, there was a span of 25 bases. The CDR3 is 19 amino acids. Germline V gene lookup returns CDR1 SEHNR and CDR2 FQNEAQ (reference sequence). In DNA, the CDR3 is TGTGCCAGCAGCTCCTCCCTTGGGGTCGGATGGGACAAGAACACTGAAGCTTTCTTT. It specifies CASSSSLGVGWDKNTEAFF. Based on the CDR3 plus reference TRBV7-9 and TRBJ1-1, the full variable domain is DTGVSQNPRHKITKRGQNVTFRCDPISEHNRLYWYRQTLGQGPEFLTYFQNEAQLEKSRLLSDRFSAERPKGSFSTLEIQRTEQGDSAMYLCASSSSLGVGWDKNTEAFFGQGTRLTVV.

The genes are TRBV7-8 and TRBJ2-3; D might be TRBD1 (7 bases). Looked up from germline, CDR1 is SGHVS and CDR2 is FQNEAQ. Trimming stripped 5 bases from V and 0 bases from J, with 15 bases between. CDR3 length: 16 residues. CDR3 sequence: CASSAHRGGSTDTQYF. The CDR3 nucleotides read TGTGCCAGCAGCGCCCACAGGGGAGGAAGCACAGATACGCAGTATTTT.

The V gene is TRBV30, the J gene TRBJ2-7, with D maybe TRBD1 (6 bases). V was cut by 4 bases and J by 5 bases, with 18 bases left in between. CDR3 length: 14 residues. Germline V lookup: CDR1 GTSNPN, CDR2 SVGIG (reference sequence). Written as DNA, the CDR3 is TGTGCCTGGACCAAGACAGGTTATTGGGACGAGCAGTACTTC. It is translated as CAWTKTGYWDEQYF.

This clone occurred a few times. The genes are TRBV11-2 and TRBJ2-2, with 13 bases identical to TRBD2. The CDR3 contains 16 residues. Germline assignment: CDR1 SGHAT and CDR2 FQNNGV. Trimming took 4 bases from V and 5 from J; bases not matched to a gene: 4. The CDR3: CASSSGTSGVTGELFF. CDR3 coding DNA: TGTGCCAGCAGCTCTGGGACTAGCGGGGTTACCGGGGAGCTGTTTTTT.

This clone was picked up a small number of times. The chain uses TRBV5-4 and TRBJ1-6; D is possibly TRBD1 (6 bases). The CDR3 covers 14 residues. Germline CDR1 SGHNT, CDR2 YYREEE (reference sequence). V lost 4 bases to trimming and J lost 6 bases, with 11 bases between them. The CDR3 region is CASSPGHANSPLHF. CDR3 nucleotide sequence: TGTGCCAGCAGCCCGGGACACGCTAATTCACCCCTCCACTTT.

This clone occurred a few times. This chain uses TRBV11-2 with TRBJ2-1; D is possibly TRBD1 (6 bases). The CDR3 has 13 amino acids. V was trimmed by 3 bases and J by 13 bases, leaving 16 bases between them. CDR1 is SGHAT, CDR2 FQNNGV, per germline. The CDR3 protein is CASSLGASIHQFF. DNA of the CDR3: TGTGCCAGCAGCTTGGGGGCCTCCATTCATCAGTTCTTC. Based on the CDR3 plus reference TRBV11-2 and TRBJ2-1, the full variable domain is EAGVAQSPRYKIIEKRQSVAFWCNPISGHATLYWYQQILGQGPKLLIQFQNNGVVDDSQLPKDRFSAERLKGVDSTLKIQPAKLEDSAVYLCASSLGASIHQFFGPGTRLTVL.

In this sample, this clone turned up a few times. The V and J genes are TRBV28 and TRBJ2-7; no firm D call. The V and J ends lost 2 bases and 6 bases respectively, with 8 bases between them. Looked up from germline, CDR1 is MDHEN and CDR2 is SYDVKM. CDR3 length equals 12 residues. The CDR3 reads CASSLNKGEQYF. In DNA, the CDR3 is TGTGCCAGCAGTTTAAATAAGGGCGAGCAGTACTTC.

CDR3 coding DNA: TGTGCCAGCAGTTACACAGGCACTCGGGCGTACAATGAGCAGTTCTTC. This codes for CASSYTGTRAYNEQFF. The chain uses TRBV6-5 and TRBJ2-1; a possible D gene is TRBD1 (5 bases). V dropped 2 bases and J dropped 4 bases, with 15 bases sitting between them. The CDR3 contains 16 residues. Germline loops: CDR1 MNHEY, CDR2 SVGAGI.